The present entry profiles one T cell receptor beta chain with its context. The data belong to a study of radiotherapy plus CTLA-4 blockade in lung cancer. On the study more broadly: Disease control was achieved by over 25% of patients, and objective responses by around 17%.

This CDR3 spans 16 amino acids. Germline CDR1 reads MDHEN; CDR2 reads SYDVKM. The trim removed 6 bases at V and 2 bases at J, leaving 10 bases unmatched. Focal radiation plus CTLA-4 blockade with ipilimumab was administered to patients who had chemo-refractory metastatic non-small-cell lung cancer. Generated by immunoSEQ multiplex PCR, the TCRdb table keeps only in-frame clones and is missing some. The table has 120,000 or so clones, about 83% seen once; the top ten hold roughly 5.2%. The sample here was peripheral blood, taken from a patient treated with radiotherapy plus ipilimumab. The sequence derives from a human donor with non-small cell lung cancer who had a partial response to radiotherapy plus ipilimumab. This sequence joins TRBV28 and TRBJ2-3, with TRBD1 identical over 8 bases. The CDR3 reads CASSRTGGGDTDTQYF. The DNA of the CDR3 is TGTGCCAGCAGCCGAACAGGGGGTGGGGACACAGATACGCAGTATTTT.